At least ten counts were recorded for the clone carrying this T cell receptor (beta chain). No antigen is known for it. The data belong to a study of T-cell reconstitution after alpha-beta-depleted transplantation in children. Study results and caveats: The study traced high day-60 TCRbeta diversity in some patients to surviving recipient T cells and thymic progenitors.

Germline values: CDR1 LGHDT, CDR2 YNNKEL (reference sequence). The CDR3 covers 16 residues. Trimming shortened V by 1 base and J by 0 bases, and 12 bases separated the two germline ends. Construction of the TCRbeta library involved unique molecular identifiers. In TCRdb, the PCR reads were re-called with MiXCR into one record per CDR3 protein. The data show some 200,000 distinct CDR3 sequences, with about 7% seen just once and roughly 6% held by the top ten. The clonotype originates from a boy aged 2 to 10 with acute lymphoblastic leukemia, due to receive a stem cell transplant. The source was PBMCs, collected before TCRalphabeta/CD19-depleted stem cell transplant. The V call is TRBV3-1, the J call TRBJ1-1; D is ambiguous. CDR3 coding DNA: TGTGCCAGCAGCCAAGGTTTTGTGGGCATGAACACTGAAGCTTTCTTT. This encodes CASSQGFVGMNTEAFF.